The 20 T cell receptor beta chains given below trace back to one sample, sequenced in a study of blood T cell repertoires in COVID-19. The protocol was immunoSEQ multiplex PCR, while the TCRdb copy is restricted to in-frame clones and leaves out a portion. Here the sample spans about 52,000 clones, approximately 80% being singletons. Source material: peripheral blood. These receptors were collected from a man between 65 and 85 years old with active COVID-19.

The V and J genes are TRBV2 and TRBJ2-5; 12 bases agree with TRBD2. The CDR3 sequence is 18 residues long. With 3 bases clipped from V and 3 bases from J, the junction kept 11 bases outside the gene matches. Germline-derived CDR1 and CDR2 are SNHLY and FYNNEI. The CDR3 spells CASSDSLAGGTPKETQYF. As DNA, the CDR3 is TGTGCCAGCAGTGACTCACTAGCGGGGGGAACACCAAAAGAGACCCAGTACTTC.

V usage is TRBV7-9 and J usage is TRBJ2-1; 7 bases align to TRBD2. The junction had 6 bases not matched to a gene; V was cut back by 7 bases and J by 0 bases. The CDR3 runs 15 residues. Per the germline V gene, CDR1 is SEHNR and CDR2 is FQNEAQ (reference sequence). This chain's CDR3 is CASTTWGGSYNEQFF. The CDR3 DNA sequence: TGTGCCAGCACTACCTGGGGGGGCTCCTACAATGAGCAGTTCTTC.

The chain couples TRBV5-1 to TRBJ1-2, with 9 bases matching TRBD1. Trimming at V came to 4 bases and at J to 4 bases, leaving 5 bases not matched to a gene. The germline gives CDR1 SGHRS, CDR2 YFSETQ. This CDR3 has 14 residues. The CDR3 is CASSAGTGSYGYTF. The CDR3 coding sequence is TGCGCCAGCAGCGCAGGGACAGGGTCCTATGGCTACACCTTC.

V usage is TRBV5-4 and J usage is TRBJ2-7; 9 bases match TRBD2. Germline trimming cut 5 bases from V and 0 bases from J; bases unmatched to any gene: 3. The CDR3 length is 14 residues. CDR1 is SGHNT, CDR2 YYREEE, per germline (reference sequence). The CDR3 is CASREGLASYEQYF. The DNA of the CDR3 is TGTGCCAGCAGAGAGGGACTAGCCTCCTACGAGCAGTACTTC.

Only a few counts were recorded for this clone. The chain employs TRBV10-3 and TRBJ2-2; TRBD1 agrees at 10 bases. The CDR3 is made up of 19 amino acids. Looked up from germline, CDR1 is ENHRY and CDR2 is SYGVKD. V shed 0 bases and J 3 bases; nucleotides not matched to a gene: 10. The CDR3 loop reads CAISESIDPGQGYTGELFF. As DNA, the CDR3 is TGTGCCATCAGTGAGTCGATCGATCCGGGACAGGGGTACACCGGGGAGCTGTTTTTT.

The V and J genes are TRBV10-3 and TRBJ1-1, with TRBD1 identical over 9 bases. The CDR3 runs to 15 residues. The ends lost 6 bases at V and 4 bases at J; junction bases unmatched: 9. Germline values: CDR1 ENHRY, CDR2 SYGVKD. DNA of the CDR3: TGTGCCATCAGAGGGGGACAGGGACTGGGCACTGAAGCTTTCTTT. It translates to CAIRGGQGLGTEAFF.

This chain uses TRBV5-1 with TRBJ2-3, with 12 bases fitting TRBD2. Per the germline V gene, CDR1 is SGHRS and CDR2 is YFSETQ. The CDR3 contains 18 residues. Germline trimming cut 3 bases from V and 2 bases from J; bases unmatched to any gene: 10. The chain's CDR3 is CASSYGLAGNYLTDTQYF. CDR3 DNA: TGCGCCAGCAGCTACGGACTAGCGGGGAACTACCTCACAGATACGCAGTATTTT.

The V call is TRBV6-4, the J call TRBJ2-3; D gene unclear. Between the trimmed V and J ends, which lost 6 bases and 0 bases, there was a span of 10 bases. Germline V CDR1 and CDR2: MRHNA, SNTAGT. This CDR3 has 14 residues. The CDR3 is CASSRGTSTDTQYF. The CDR3 region has the DNA TGTGCCAGCAGCCGAGGAACTAGCACAGATACGCAGTATTTT.

This chain connects TRBV19 to TRBJ2-3; 7 bases map to TRBD1. V shed 5 bases and J 2 bases; nucleotides not matched to a gene: 10. This CDR3 has 16 amino acids. Germline CDR1 reads LNHDA; CDR2 reads SQIVND (reference sequence). The CDR3 sequence is CASSYAGTAVTDTQYF. As DNA, the CDR3 is TGTGCCAGTAGTTACGCCGGGACAGCAGTCACAGATACGCAGTATTTT.

V is TRBV5-8 and J is TRBJ2-3; D is possibly TRBD2 (5 bases). This CDR3 is built from 14 residues. V gave up 0 bases and J gave up 4 bases, with 9 bases separating them. Germline CDR1 SGHTS, CDR2 YDEGEE. CDR3 nucleotide sequence: TGTGCCAGCAGCTTGGGGAGGAAGGCAGATACGCAGTATTTT. Translation gives CASSLGRKADTQYF. The full variable domain, in which reference TRBV5-8 and TRBJ2-3 provide the parts outside the CDR3, is EAGVTQSPTHLIKTRGQQATLRCSPISGHTSVYWYQQALGLGLQFLLWYDEGEERNRGNFPPRFSGRQFPNYSSELNVNALELEDSALYLCASSLGRKADTQYFGPGTRLTVL.

The rearrangement links TRBV2 to TRBJ1-5, with TRBD1 matching 11 bases. Trimming at V came to 6 bases and at J to 7 bases, leaving 8 bases not matched to a gene. Per the germline V gene, CDR1 is SNHLY and CDR2 is FYNNEI. The CDR3 has 15 residues. The CDR3 reads CASRQRTGGDQPQHF. CDR3 nucleotides: TGTGCCAGCAGGCAAAGGACAGGGGGCGACCAGCCCCAGCATTTT.

This clone was counted only a few times. J is TRBJ1-2 and V is TRBV4-2; TRBD1 aligns across 9 bases. Germline CDR1 reads LGHNA; CDR2 reads YNFKEQ. CDR3 length: 16 residues. V lost 0 bases to trimming and J lost 2 bases; unmatched junction nucleotides: 4. The CDR3 DNA sequence: TGTGCCAGCAGCCAAGATCCTGGGACAGGGAACTATGGCTACACCTTC. Its protein is CASSQDPGTGNYGYTF.

V and J are TRBV13 and TRBJ1-2; 8 nucleotides match TRBD1. This CDR3 has 14 amino acids. Germline lookup yields CDR1 PRHDT and CDR2 FYEKMQ (reference sequence). After removal of 4 bases from V and 8 bases from J, the junction contained 9 bases not matched to a gene. CDR3 DNA: TGTGCCAGCAGCTACCAGGGGGCAGTTGCCGGCTACACCTTC. Translation: CASSYQGAVAGYTF.

J is TRBJ2-2 and V is TRBV6-2 or TRBV6-3, with no clear D. Trimming took 5 bases from V and 3 from J, leaving 7 bases between them. Germline V gene data show CDR1 as MNHEY and CDR2 as SVGEGT. The CDR3 consists of 13 residues. CDR3 coding DNA: TGTGCCAGCAGTAAAGCTGACACCGGGGAGCTGTTTTTT. Translating it yields CASSKADTGELFF.

The V and J genes are TRBV5-8 and TRBJ1-3; no reliable D call. CDR1 and CDR2 (germline): SGHTS, YDEGEE. The V end was cut by 6 bases, the J end by 0 bases, with 10 bases between. The CDR3 is 14 residues long. The chain's CDR3 is CASTPSPSGNTIYF. The CDR3 DNA sequence: TGTGCCAGCACCCCGTCTCCCTCTGGAAACACCATATATTTT.

CDR3 amino acids: CASSPIPGAYTF. The CDR3, as DNA: TGTGCCAGCAGCCCCATCCCCGGAGCCTACACCTTC. This chain uses TRBV3-1 (or the pseudogene TRBV3-2) with TRBJ1-2; D call uncertain. Germline V CDR1 and CDR2: LGHDT, YNNKEL (reference sequence). This CDR3 spans 12 amino acids. V was cut by 4 bases and J by 10 bases, with 13 bases left in between.

The V call is TRBV9, the J call TRBJ2-5; 14 bases fit TRBD2. The germline gives CDR1 SGDLS, CDR2 YYNGEE. V was clipped by 3 bases and J by 1 base; unmatched bases: 2. The CDR3 length is 16 residues. The CDR3 is CASSGGTSGGQETQYF. In DNA form, the CDR3 reads TGTGCCAGCAGCGGAGGGACTAGCGGGGGCCAAGAGACCCAGTACTTC.

This CDR3 is CASGGDSLYGYTF. The CDR3 coding sequence is TGTGCCAGCGGAGGGGACAGCCTCTATGGCTACACCTTC. V gene TRBV2 combines with J gene TRBJ1-2; 7 nucleotides agree with TRBD1. Germline trimming cut 8 bases from V and 4 bases from J; bases unmatched to any gene: 7. The CDR3 runs to 13 residues. Per germline, CDR1 SNHLY and CDR2 FYNNEI.

This chain uses TRBV7-2 with TRBJ2-1, with 9 nucleotides matching TRBD2. CDR1 is SGHTA and CDR2 is FQGNSA in the germline V gene. The V gene end was trimmed by 2 bases and the J gene end by 4 bases; junction bases not matched to a gene: 9. The CDR3 contains 17 residues. The CDR3 reads CASSLSGGGAAYNEQFF. CDR3 DNA: TGTGCCAGCAGCTTAAGCGGCGGGGGGGCCGCTTACAATGAGCAGTTCTTC.

This rearrangement joins TRBV12-3 or TRBV12-4 to TRBJ2-1, with a tentative D call TRBD1 (5 bases). This CDR3 spans 11 amino acids. V lost 7 bases, J lost 9 bases, and 10 bases lay in between. In DNA form, the CDR3 reads TGTGCCAGCACACAGCAGGGTGAGCAGTTCTTC. Its protein is CASTQQGEQFF.